Included here is one T cell receptor beta chain sequence, with context. These data come from a study of blood T cell repertoires in COVID-19. Sequencing used immunoSEQ multiplex PCR; TCRdb keeps in-frame clones, though not all of them. The sample contains roughly 300,000 clones, around 86% of which appear only once. Germline CDR1 is LNHDA and CDR2 is SQIVND (reference sequence). This CDR3 spans 12 amino acids. Trimming took off 7 bases at V and 9 bases at J, with 10 bases between the two ends. The chain joins TRBV19 to TRBJ1-6; no clear D gene. This clonotype was obtained from a young man who had recovered from COVID-19. The specimen sequenced was PBMCs or T cells enriched from blood (not recorded which). The CDR3 nucleotides read TGTGCCAGTACCGAGGTCGGTTCACCCCTCCACTTT. Its translation is CASTEVGSPLHF.